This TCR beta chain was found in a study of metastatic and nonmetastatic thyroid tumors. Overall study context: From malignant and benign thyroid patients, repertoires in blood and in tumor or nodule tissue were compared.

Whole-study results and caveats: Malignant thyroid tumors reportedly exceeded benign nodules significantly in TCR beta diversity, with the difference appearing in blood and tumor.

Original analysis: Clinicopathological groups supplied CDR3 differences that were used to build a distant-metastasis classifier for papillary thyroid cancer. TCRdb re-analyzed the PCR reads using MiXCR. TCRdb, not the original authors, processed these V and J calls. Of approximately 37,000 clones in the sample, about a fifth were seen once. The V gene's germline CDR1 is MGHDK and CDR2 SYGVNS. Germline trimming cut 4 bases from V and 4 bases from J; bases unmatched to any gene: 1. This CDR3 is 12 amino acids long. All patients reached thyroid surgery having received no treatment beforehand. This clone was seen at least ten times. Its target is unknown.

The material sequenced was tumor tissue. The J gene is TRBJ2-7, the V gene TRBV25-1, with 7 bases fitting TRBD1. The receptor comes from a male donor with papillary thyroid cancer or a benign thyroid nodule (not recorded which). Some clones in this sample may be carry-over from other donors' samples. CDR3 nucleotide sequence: TGTGCCAGCAGTGTACAGGGGTACGAGCAGTACTTC. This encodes CASSVQGYEQYF.